Following are 13 T cell receptor beta chains from one sample sequenced in a study of CD8 T cells in ankylosing spondylitis. TCRdb ran MiXCR on the 5' RACE reads and lists one entry per CDR3 protein. The table lists 250,000 or so distinct CDR3 sequences, roughly a quarter of them singletons. Sequencing used blood, either unsorted or a sorted T cell fraction (not recorded which). Every receptor here comes from a male donor with ankylosing spondylitis or in good health (not recorded which).

This clonotype was seen at least ten times. The chain employs TRBV5-1 and TRBJ2-3, with D perhaps matching TRBD2 (5 bases). CDR3 length: 14 residues. Germline-derived CDR1 and CDR2 are SGHRS and YFSETQ. Trimming stripped 6 bases from V and 2 bases from J, with 13 bases between. In nucleotides, the CDR3 is TGCGCCAGCATGTCGGGGAGCAACACAGATACGCAGTATTTT. Amino acid sequence: CASMSGSNTDTQYF.

This clonotype occurred many times. V and J are TRBV12-3 or TRBV12-4 and TRBJ2-1, with D perhaps TRBD2 (5 bases). The V and J ends lost 1 base and 7 bases respectively, with 17 bases between them. The CDR3 extends over 16 amino acids. The CDR3 loop is CASSLGGSIRGNEQFF. CDR3 sequence (DNA): TGTGCCAGCAGTTTAGGAGGGAGCATACGAGGGAATGAGCAGTTCTTC.

The chain combines TRBV20-1 with TRBJ2-3, with 9 bases that match TRBD1. There are 13 residues in the CDR3. CDR1 is DFQATT and CDR2 is SNEGSKA in the germline V gene (reference sequence). Trimming took 6 bases from V and 3 from J; bases not matched to a gene: 4. The CDR3 DNA sequence: TGCAGTGCGCAAGACAGGGGGACAGATACGCAGTATTTT. Residues: CSAQDRGTDTQYF.

The chain carries TRBV20-1 and TRBJ2-5; 9 bases line up with TRBD2. The CDR3 runs to 15 residues. The J segment lost 6 bases and the V segment lost 3 bases, leaving 11 bases of the junction unmatched. Germline V CDR1 and CDR2: DFQATT, SNEGSKA (reference sequence). The chain's CDR3 is CSASRAGGPRKTQYF. CDR3 sequence (DNA): TGCAGTGCTAGCAGGGCGGGGGGGCCCCGAAAGACCCAGTACTTC.

The chain employs TRBV2 and TRBJ1-5, with TRBD1 as a possible D gene (6 bases). The CDR3 has 15 amino acids. Germline CDR1 SNHLY, CDR2 FYNNEI. V was shortened by 6 bases and J by 8 bases, with 20 bases between the two germline ends. CDR3 loop: CASRKGQGSQEPQHF. The CDR3 DNA reads TGTGCCAGCAGAAAGGGACAAGGCAGTCAGGAGCCCCAGCATTTT.

This clonotype was counted many times. The chain is built from TRBV20-1 and TRBJ2-1; maybe TRBD1 (5 bases). Germline V gene data show CDR1 as DFQATT and CDR2 as SNEGSKA (reference sequence). The length of the CDR3 is 16 residues. The ends were cut back, 0 bases at V and 5 bases at J, with 17 bases in the middle. Here the CDR3 reads CSARDGRRGTHNEQFF. In nucleotides, the CDR3 is TGCAGTGCTAGAGATGGTAGAAGGGGCACCCACAATGAGCAGTTCTTC.

This clonotype was seen repeatedly, ten times or more. The chain joins TRBV20-1 to TRBJ2-7; the match to TRBD1 covers 9 bases. CDR3 size: 13 residues. J gave up 3 bases and V 5 bases, and 5 bases lay outside the gene matches. Germline V gene sequence: CDR1 DFQATT, CDR2 SNEGSKA (reference sequence). The CDR3 region has the DNA TGCAGTGCTCCGGGACAGGGTCTCTACGAGCAGTACTTC. Its protein product is CSAPGQGLYEQYF.

This clonotype turned up a few times. V and J are TRBV10-3 and TRBJ2-3; D unclear. This CDR3 contains 14 residues. Looked up from germline, CDR1 is ENHRY and CDR2 is SYGVKD. V was pared by 4 bases and J by 5 bases, with 13 bases between. The CDR3: CAISGAIGKDTQYF. In nucleotides, the CDR3 is TGTGCCATCAGTGGGGCGATTGGTAAAGATACGCAGTATTTT.

This clonotype was recorded at least ten times. The J gene is TRBJ2-3, the V gene TRBV5-6, with a possible D match to TRBD2 (7 bases). Germline loops: CDR1 SGHDT, CDR2 YYEEEE. The V end was cut by 4 bases, the J end by 6 bases, with 18 bases between. The CDR3 runs 15 residues. As DNA, the CDR3 is TGTGCCAGCAGCGTGGGGGGGGCATCCTTGGATACGCAGTATTTT. It yields the protein CASSVGGASLDTQYF.

This clonotype turned up a few times. This chain's CDR3 is CASTLSRGYNQPQHF. The DNA for the CDR3 is TGTGCCAGCACCCTAAGCCGCGGGTACAATCAGCCCCAGCATTTT. The rearrangement links TRBV12-3 or TRBV12-4 to TRBJ1-5; D gene uncertain. V was trimmed by 7 bases and J by 3 bases, leaving 16 bases between them. This CDR3 spans 15 amino acids.

The chain has TRBV7-9 and TRBJ2-6; perhaps TRBD1 as D (6 bases). The V end was cut by 5 bases, the J end by 0 bases, with 20 bases between. The CDR3 has 19 residues. The germline gives CDR1 SEHNR, CDR2 FQNEAQ (reference sequence). CDR3 amino acids: CASSPRSGTPYSGANVLTF. The CDR3 DNA is TGTGCCAGCAGCCCCCGCTCCGGGACACCATACTCTGGGGCCAACGTCCTGACTTTC.

This clonotype was detected a few times. CDR3 sequence reads: CASSLGAVTNEKLFF. DNA for the CDR3: TGTGCCAGCAGCTTGGGCGCAGTTACTAATGAAAAACTGTTTTTT. The V call is TRBV5-5, the J call TRBJ1-4; D ambiguous. Between the trimmed V and J ends, which lost 0 bases and 2 bases, there was a span of 8 bases. CDR1 and CDR2 (germline): SGHKS, YYEKEE (reference sequence). The CDR3 spans 15 residues.

This clonotype came up a few times. The chain has TRBV7-2 and TRBJ2-1; D is possibly TRBD1 (5 bases). Trimming took off 4 bases at V and 0 bases at J, with 16 bases between the two ends. The CDR3 is 17 amino acids. Germline CDR1 reads SGHTA; CDR2 reads FQGNSA. The CDR3 DNA is TGTGCCAGCAGCTATCAGGCAGGGCGAAGCTCCTACAATGAGCAGTTCTTC. Encoded protein: CASSYQAGRSSYNEQFF.